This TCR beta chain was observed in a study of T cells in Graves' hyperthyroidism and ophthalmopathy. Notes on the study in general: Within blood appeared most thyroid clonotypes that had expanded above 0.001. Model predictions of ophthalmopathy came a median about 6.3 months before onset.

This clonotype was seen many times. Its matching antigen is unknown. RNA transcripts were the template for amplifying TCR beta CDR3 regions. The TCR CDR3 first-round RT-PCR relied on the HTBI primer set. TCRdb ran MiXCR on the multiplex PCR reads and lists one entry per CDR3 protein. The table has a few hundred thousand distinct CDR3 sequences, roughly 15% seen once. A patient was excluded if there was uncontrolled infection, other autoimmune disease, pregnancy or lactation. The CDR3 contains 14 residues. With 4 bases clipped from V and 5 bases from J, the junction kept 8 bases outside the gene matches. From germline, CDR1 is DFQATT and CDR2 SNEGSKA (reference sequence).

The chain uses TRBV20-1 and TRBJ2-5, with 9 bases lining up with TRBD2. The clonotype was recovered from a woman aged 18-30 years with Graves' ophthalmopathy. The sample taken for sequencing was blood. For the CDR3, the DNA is TGCAGTGCTATTAGCGGGAGTGGGGGGGAGACCCAGTACTTC. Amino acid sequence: CSAISGSGGETQYF.